The 11 T cell receptor beta chains given below trace back to one sample, sequenced in a study of OX40 agonist ivuxolimab in advanced cancers. Clones were read by immunoSEQ multiplex PCR, and TCRdb kept only the in-frame ones, dropping some. The sample has about 38,000 clones; 65% to 80% are singletons. Sequenced here: CD4+ or CD8+ T cells sorted from blood, sampled in a trial of the OX40 agonist ivuxolimab. Receptors originate from an adult with an advanced solid tumor such as melanoma, head and neck, liver or kidney cancer.

The chain carries TRBV18 and TRBJ2-2; D might be TRBD1 (6 bases). Germline CDR1 reads KGHSH; CDR2 reads LQKENI. This CDR3 has 15 amino acids. Trimming removed 5 bases from V and 2 bases from J, with 12 bases in between. The DNA for the CDR3 is TGTGCCAGCTCATCAACCAGGGGTAACACCGGGGAGCTGTTTTTT. Translated, it gives CASSSTRGNTGELFF.

The chain uses TRBV30 and TRBJ1-2; the D is unclear. With 2 bases removed from V and 7 bases from J, the gap between germline ends came to 14 bases. The CDR3 runs 13 residues. Germline loops: CDR1 GTSNPN, CDR2 SVGIG (reference sequence). The DNA of the CDR3 is TGTGCCTGGAGTAAGGGTGCAACCGGTGGCTACACCTTC. This sequence encodes CAWSKGATGGYTF.

The chain is built from TRBV27 and TRBJ1-6; 7 bases align to TRBD1. V lost 11 bases and J lost 7; bases outside the gene matches: 11. This CDR3 is 14 amino acids long. The germline V gene has CDR1 MNHEY and CDR2 SMNVEV (reference sequence). DNA for the CDR3: TGTGCCTCCTCCAACAGGGGTGGAAATTCACCCCTCCACTTT. Its translation is CASSNRGGNSPLHF.

The rearrangement links TRBV5-1 to TRBJ2-1; TRBD2 agrees at 10 bases. Looked up from germline, CDR1 is SGHRS and CDR2 is YFSETQ. V lost 0 bases, J lost 7 bases, and 10 bases stayed unmatched. The CDR3 covers 17 residues. CDR3 nucleotide sequence: TGCGCCAGCAGCTTGGAAAAGACTAGCGGGTCTCGTAATGAGCAGTTCTTC. Amino acid sequence: CASSLEKTSGSRNEQFF.

The genes are TRBV28 and TRBJ2-5; perhaps TRBD1 as D (6 bases). The CDR3 is made up of 13 amino acids. Germline CDR1 reads MDHEN; CDR2 reads SYDVKM. Trimming removed 1 base from V and 10 bases from J, with 13 bases in between. CDR3 amino acids: CASSLSGVSDQYF. The CDR3 bases are TGTGCCAGCAGTTTATCAGGGGTTAGTGACCAGTACTTC. Full variable domain (missing parts from reference TRBV28 and TRBJ2-5): DVKVTQSSRYLVKRTGEKVFLECVQDMDHENMFWYRQDPGLGLRLIYFSYDVKMKEKGDIPEGYSVSREKKERFSLILESASTNQTSMYLCASSLSGVSDQYFGPGTRLLVL.

V is TRBV7-9 and J is TRBJ1-2, with TRBD1 as a possible D gene (5 bases). This CDR3 spans 14 amino acids. The V end lost 5 bases, the J end lost 8 bases, and 18 bases lay between the germline ends. Germline CDR1 SEHNR, CDR2 FQNEAQ (reference sequence). The CDR3 sequence: CASSPDSRGEGYTF. CDR3 DNA: TGTGCCAGCAGCCCGGATTCGCGGGGGGAGGGCTACACCTTC.

This chain connects TRBV4-1 to TRBJ2-3; 7 bases match TRBD2. The CDR3 runs 16 residues. J lost 4 bases, V lost 2 bases, and 9 bases had no gene match. CDR1 and CDR2 (germline): MGHRA, YSYEKL. CDR3: CASSQPRGVGADTQYF. As DNA, the CDR3 is TGCGCCAGCAGCCAACCTCGGGGGGTTGGAGCAGATACGCAGTATTTT.

This chain uses TRBV4-1 with TRBJ2-3, with a possible D match to TRBD2 (6 bases). V was pared by 11 bases and J by 4 bases, with 16 bases between. CDR3 length: 13 residues. CDR1 and CDR2 from the germline V gene are MGHRA and YSYEKL. Written as DNA, the CDR3 is TGCGCCTGCGGTGGAGGGTTTGCAGATACGCAGTATTTT. It yields the protein CACGGGFADTQYF.

The rearrangement uses TRBV9 and TRBJ2-1, with 8 positions matching TRBD1. CDR1 SGDLS and CDR2 YYNGEE come from the germline V gene. The CDR3 is 14 amino acids. The trim removed 7 bases at V and 8 bases at J, leaving 11 bases unmatched. For the CDR3, the DNA is TGTGCCAGCCACAACGAGGACAGGGAATATGAGCAGTTCTTC. Its protein product is CASHNEDREYEQFF.

The gene calls are TRBV19 and TRBJ2-7, with 7 bases that match TRBD1. The J segment lost 0 bases and the V segment lost 4 bases, leaving 12 bases of the junction unmatched. This CDR3 has 17 amino acids. Germline V gene lookup returns CDR1 LNHDA and CDR2 SQIVND (reference sequence). CDR3 in DNA: TGTGCCAGTAGTAGATACCTACAGGGGACCAACTCCTACGAGCAGTACTTC. This translates into CASSRYLQGTNSYEQYF.

V and J are TRBV10-1 and TRBJ1-5; D call uncertain. Per the germline V gene, CDR1 is WNHNN and CDR2 is SYGVQD (reference sequence). Deletions cut 7 bases from V and 3 bases from J, with 13 bases between. The CDR3 is 14 amino acids. This CDR3 is CASTGRRSNQPQHF. Written as DNA, the CDR3 is TGCGCCAGCACAGGAAGACGGTCCAATCAGCCCCAGCATTTT.